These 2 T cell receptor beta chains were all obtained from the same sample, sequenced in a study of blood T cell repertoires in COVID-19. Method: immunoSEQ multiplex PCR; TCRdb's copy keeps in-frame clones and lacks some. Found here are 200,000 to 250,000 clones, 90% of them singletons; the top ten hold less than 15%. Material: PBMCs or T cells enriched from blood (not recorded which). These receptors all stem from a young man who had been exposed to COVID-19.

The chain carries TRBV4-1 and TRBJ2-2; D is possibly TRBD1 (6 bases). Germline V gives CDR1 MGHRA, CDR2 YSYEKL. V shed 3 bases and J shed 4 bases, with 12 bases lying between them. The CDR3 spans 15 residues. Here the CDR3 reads CASSHRQVPTGELFF. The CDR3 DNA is TGCGCCAGCAGCCACCGACAGGTGCCCACCGGGGAGCTGTTTTTT.

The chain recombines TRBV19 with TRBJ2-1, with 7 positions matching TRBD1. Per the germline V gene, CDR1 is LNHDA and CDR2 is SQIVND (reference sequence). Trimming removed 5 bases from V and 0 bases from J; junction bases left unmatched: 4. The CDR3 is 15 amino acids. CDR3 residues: CASSSGQSSYNEQFF. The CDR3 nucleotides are TGTGCCAGTAGTTCGGGACAGAGCTCCTACAATGAGCAGTTCTTC.